These T cell receptor beta chains were read from a single sample in a study of T cells in tumors and immune-related adverse events. Repertoires were generated with immunoSEQ multiplex PCR, while TCRdb's copy carries only in-frame clones and drops some. The top ten hold 1.3% to 1.5% of the sample, which has roughly 23,000 clones, 80% to 95% seen once. The sequencing used lymph node tissue, collected from a patient treated with anti-PD-1 therapy. The receptors come from a female donor with metastatic renal cell carcinoma. CDR3s include the opening cysteine and the closing phenylalanine or tryptophan. D genes are given only for firm matches. The size field is filled for only some rows; it gives once, few, many or a size class.

V gene	J gene	clone size	D gene	CDR3 DNA	CDR3 protein
TRBV4-3	TRBJ2-2	.	TRBD2	TGCGCCAGCAGCCAAGGGGTAGCGGGGGGCCGCACCGGGGAGCTGTTTTTT	CASSQGVAGGRTGELFF
TRBV6-6	TRBJ2-2	once	.	TGTGCCAGCAGTATGAGGTGGACATCCGGGGAGCTGTTTTTT	CASSMRWTSGELFF
TRBV6-5	TRBJ1-2	.	.	TGTGCCAGCAGTTACAGGGGACTATATGGCTACACCTTC	CASSYRGLYGYTF
TRBV11-3	TRBJ2-2	.	.	TGTGCCAGCAGCGACATCGTCGACCACGGGGAGCTGTTTTTT	CASSDIVDHGELFF
TRBV7-2	TRBJ2-7	.	.	TGTGCCAGCAGTCCACAGTACGAGCAGTACTTC	CASSPQYEQYF
TRBV10-1	TRBJ2-7	.	.	TGCGCCAGCAGTGAGTACTCGGCGAACAACCCCGAATACGAGCAGTACTTC	CASSEYSANNPEYEQYF
TRBV30	TRBJ2-6	.	.	TGTGCCTGGAGTGGGTCTGGGGCCAACGTCCTGACTTTC	CAWSGSGANVLTF
TRBV21-1	TRBJ2-6	.	.	TGTGCCAGCAGCAAAGTAGTAAGGACAGTGAACTTCTCTGGGGCCAACGTCCTGACTTTC	CASSKVVRTVNFSGANVLTF
TRBV27	TRBJ2-3	.	TRBD2	TGTGCCAGCAGTCGAAGCACGGGACTAGCGATAGATACGCAGTATTTT	CASSRSTGLAIDTQYF
TRBV7-9	TRBJ1-1	.	.	TGTGCCAGCAGCCCCGTAGGAGCTTTCTTT	CASSPVGAFF
TRBV7-9	TRBJ1-2	.	.	TGTGCCAGCAGCTTGTACGGGGACTATGGCTACACCTTC	CASSLYGDYGYTF
TRBV7-2	TRBJ2-1	.	TRBD2	TGTGCCAGCAGCCCCATATTGGCGGGGGGCCCCGGGGGTGAGCAGTTCTTC	CASSPILAGGPGGEQFF
TRBV7-8	TRBJ2-5	.	TRBD1	TGTGCCAGCAGCCCGGGACAGGGATTGGGAGAGACCCAGTACTTC	CASSPGQGLGETQYF
TRBV4-2	TRBJ1-3	.	.	TGTGCCAGCAGCCGAAATACCGGGAACAATGGAGACACCATATATTTT	CASSRNTGNNGDTIYF
TRBV11-3	TRBJ2-7	.	.	TGTGCCAGCAGCCCTAGAGGGGGTGGTCGGGACTACGAGCAGTACTTC	CASSPRGGGRDYEQYF
TRBV5-4	TRBJ2-3	.	.	TGTGCCAGCAGCTTGCGAGATACGCAGTATTTT	CASSLRDTQYF
TRBV18	TRBJ2-7	.	TRBD2	TGTGCCAGCTCACCACCGGGACTAGCGGGACTATACGAGCAGTACTTC	CASSPPGLAGLYEQYF
TRBV25-1	TRBJ1-5	once	.	TGTGCCAGCAGTGGGGCAGGGGTCCATCAGCCCCAGCATTTT	CASSGAGVHQPQHF
TRBV18	TRBJ1-1	.	.	TGTGCCAGCTCACTTGGGGGCGGCTGGACTGAAGCTTTCTTT	CASSLGGGWTEAFF
TRBV28	TRBJ2-5	.	.	TGTGCCAGCAGCCCGGGGCAAGGTGGAAAGACCCAGTACTTC	CASSPGQGGKTQYF
TRBV5-1	TRBJ2-5	.	.	TGCGCCAGCAGCTTGTCCGGGACCCCCTGGGAGACCCAGTACTTC	CASSLSGTPWETQYF
TRBV18	TRBJ1-2	.	.	TGTGCCAGCTCACCGCCACTGGATCTTGGCTACACCTTC	CASSPPLDLGYTF
TRBV6-6	TRBJ2-7	.	.	TGTGCCAGCAGCCTCCTAGACGGGGGCCTCTACGAGCAGTACTTC	CASSLLDGGLYEQYF
TRBV2	TRBJ2-7	.	.	TGTGCCAGCAGACACGGACTCCCTCCCTACGAGCAGTACTTC	CASRHGLPPYEQYF
TRBV11-2	TRBJ2-5	.	.	TGTGCCAGCAGCCCTCCGCTGGGCGCAGACTTCGAGAGAGAGACCCAGTACTTC	CASSPPLGADFERETQYF
TRBV15	TRBJ1-1	.	.	TGTGCCACCAGCACCAGGGTGGGCACTGAAGCTTTCTTT	CATSTRVGTEAFF
TRBV27	TRBJ2-3	.	TRBD2	TGTGCCAGCAGTTTGGGACTAGCGGGGGGGCCCGGTAATACGCAGTATTTT	CASSLGLAGGPGNTQYF
TRBV11-3	TRBJ2-2	.	.	TGTGCCAGCCGGACAGAGAACACCGGGGAGCTGTTTTTT	CASRTENTGELFF
TRBV10-3	TRBJ2-5	.	.	TGTGCCATCGGGGGGGGGCTTAAAGAGACCCAGTACTTC	CAIGGGLKETQYF
TRBV5-4	TRBJ1-2	.	.	TGTGCCAGCAGCTTGGGGGCAGGGATTAACTATGGCTACACCTTC	CASSLGAGINYGYTF
TRBV7-2	TRBJ2-1	.	TRBD2	TGTGCCAGCAGCTTAGATGCTAGCGGACCGACCCACTACAATGAGCAGTTCTTC	CASSLDASGPTHYNEQFF
TRBV5-1	TRBJ1-1	.	.	TGCGCCAGCAGCTCTAAGGGCACTGAAGCTTTCTTT	CASSSKGTEAFF
TRBV27	TRBJ1-2	.	TRBD1	TGTGCCAGCAGTTCGGACAGGGGGCACAACTATGGCTACACCTTC	CASSSDRGHNYGYTF
TRBV5-4	TRBJ2-4	.	.	TGTGCCAGCAGCTCTGGAGGGGGGGCGGCCAAAAACATTCAGTACTTC	CASSSGGGAAKNIQYF